A single sample is the source of the 29 T cell receptor beta chains below, sequenced in a study of glioma-infiltrating T cells. Amplification of TCR alpha and beta CDR3 regions from RNA used iRepertoire nested multiplex PCR. Each CDR3 protein gets one entry after TCRdb re-called the multiplex PCR reads with MiXCR. The sample consists of some 100,000 distinct CDR3 sequences, 25% to 30% of them appearing once. Sequencing was done on a sample of glioma tissue, nonneoplastic brain tissue, or PBMCs (not recorded which). Receptor source: a human donor with low-grade glioma or glioblastoma, undergoing nonglioma brain surgery, or in good health (not recorded which).

About this clonotype: This may be a read error: a much more frequent sequence differs by one nucleotide. The gene calls are TRBV29-1 and TRBJ2-7; TRBD1 or TRBD2 may be the D gene (5 bases each). Germline CDR1 reads SQVTM; CDR2 reads ANQGSEA. The CDR3 totals 14 residues. The DNA for the CDR3 is TGCAGCGTTGGGGGCCGGGACCATCCTTACGGGCAGTACTTC. This sequence encodes CSVGGRDHPYGQYF.

This clonotype appeared many times. This chain joins TRBV6-1 and TRBJ2-7; the match to TRBD2 covers 7 bases. Germline trimming cut 7 bases from V and 2 bases from J; bases unmatched to any gene: 5. Germline-derived CDR1 and CDR2 are MNHNS and SASEGT. This CDR3 has 13 amino acids. DNA for the CDR3: TGTGCCAGCACCCTAGCGGATACCTACGAGCAGTACTTC. It is translated as CASTLADTYEQYF.

The count of this clonotype is one. A much larger clone differs by one base, so this may be a read error. The rearrangement joins TRBV3-1 to TRBJ2-3; D is uncertain. The germline gives CDR1 LGHDT, CDR2 YNNKEL (reference sequence). Deletions cut 5 bases from V and 5 bases from J, with 17 bases between. CDR3 size: 15 residues. CDR3 DNA: TGTGCCAGCAGCATAGGCCCGGGCCTGGTAGATACGCAGTATTTT. It codes for CASSIGPGLVDTQYF.

The chain carries TRBV29-1 and TRBJ2-1; the D gene is possibly TRBD1 (6 bases). The length of the CDR3 is 15 residues. V was shortened by 5 bases and J by 8 bases, with 22 bases between the two germline ends. Per germline, CDR1 SQVTM and CDR2 ANQGSEA. The CDR3 protein is CSVSKSSQGLDEQFF. CDR3 coding DNA: TGCAGCGTTTCCAAGAGTAGTCAGGGGCTGGATGAGCAGTTCTTC.

In its sample, this clonotype was seen many times. J is TRBJ2-7 and V is TRBV25-1, with D maybe TRBD1 (6 bases). The V and J ends lost 7 bases and 2 bases respectively, with 9 bases between them. This CDR3 comprises 12 residues. Germline CDR1 and CDR2: MGHDK and SYGVNS. In DNA form, the CDR3 reads TGTGCCAGCAAGGGGGAGACCTACGAGCAGTACTTC. This sequence encodes CASKGETYEQYF.

This clonotype was recorded many times. The chain links TRBV20-1 to TRBJ1-1, with no clear D. CDR3 length: 16 amino acids. The germline V and J ends were trimmed by 0 bases and 5 bases, with 19 bases remaining between them. CDR1 DFQATT and CDR2 SNEGSKA come from the germline V gene (reference sequence). Here the CDR3 reads CSAREGGMQIWTEAFF. The CDR3 DNA reads as TGCAGTGCTAGAGAAGGAGGAATGCAAATCTGGACTGAAGCTTTCTTT.

In its sample, this clonotype was seen many times. The rearrangement uses TRBV20-1 and TRBJ2-3; D is perhaps TRBD1 (5 bases). Germline V lookup: CDR1 DFQATT, CDR2 SNEGSKA (reference sequence). The CDR3 length is 13 residues. V lost 1 base, J lost 6 bases, and 11 bases lay in between. CDR3 bases: TGCAGTGCTAGAGGCCCAGGGAAGGATACGCAGTATTTT. Protein product: CSARGPGKDTQYF.

The V call is TRBV14, the J call TRBJ2-7; 7 bases are shared with TRBD2. CDR3 size: 17 residues. CDR1 and CDR2 from the germline V gene are SGHDN and FVKESK. V was clipped by 3 bases and J by 0 bases; unmatched bases: 11. CDR3 amino acids: CASSQNTGGRRSYEQYF. The DNA for the CDR3 is TGTGCCAGCAGCCAGAACACCGGCGGGAGACGCTCCTACGAGCAGTACTTC.

For this clonotype: A much more abundant neighbour one base away suggests this may be a read error. The J gene is TRBJ1-5, the V gene TRBV7-2; D is ambiguous. The CDR3 contains 15 residues. The germline V and J ends were trimmed by 3 bases and 5 bases, with 14 bases remaining between them. CDR1 and CDR2 from the germline V gene are SGHTA and FQGNSA. CDR3 region: CASSFGMAMDQPQHF. The CDR3 region has the DNA TGTGCCAGCAGCTTTGGCATGGCCATGGATCAGCCCCAGCATTTT.

This clonotype occurred many times. The rearrangement links TRBV5-1 to TRBJ2-6; no clear D gene. The CDR3 is 16 amino acids. Germline V gene lookup returns CDR1 SGHRS and CDR2 YFSETQ. V gave up 0 bases and J gave up 0 bases, with 7 bases separating them. The CDR3 protein is CASSLEGSSGANVLTF. The CDR3 DNA reads as TGCGCCAGCAGCTTGGAAGGAAGCTCTGGGGCCAACGTCCTGACTTTC. The variable domain in full, with the rest retrieved from reference TRBV5-1 and TRBJ2-6, is KAGVTQTPRYLIKTRGQQVTLSCSPISGHRSVSWYQQTPGQGLQFLFEYFSETQRNKGNFPGRFSGRQFSNSRSEMNVSTLELGDSALYLCASSLEGSSGANVLTFGAGSRLTVL.

This clonotype has a count of ten or more. The chain uses TRBV7-2 and TRBJ2-1; 7 bases align to TRBD1. This CDR3 has 15 residues. Germline CDR1 and CDR2: SGHTA and FQGNSA. Germline trimming cut 4 bases from V and 0 bases from J; bases unmatched to any gene: 3. The CDR3 bases are TGTGCCAGCAGCTCGGACAGGAGCTCCTACAATGAGCAGTTCTTC. This sequence encodes CASSSDRSSYNEQFF.

This clonotype was seen many times. A clone one base away is much larger, so this may be a read error. V gene TRBV7-8 combines with J gene TRBJ2-3; the D gene is possibly TRBD2 (6 bases). CDR3 length equals 12 residues. Trimming left V 6 bases short and J 4 bases short, with 8 bases between. The germline gives CDR1 SGHVS, CDR2 FQNEAQ. The CDR3 spells CASSSSADTQYF. The DNA for the CDR3 is TGTGCCAGCAGTTCTAGCGCAGATACGCAGTATTTT.

This clonotype was detected many times. The rearrangement uses TRBV27 and TRBJ2-2, with 13 bases that match TRBD2. CDR1 and CDR2 from the germline V gene are MNHEY and SMNVEV (reference sequence). The V segment lost 2 bases and the J segment 6 bases; nucleotides outside the gene matches: 6. The CDR3 extends over 17 amino acids. CDR3 region: CASSLEGLAGRSGELFF. CDR3 coding DNA: TGTGCCAGCAGTTTAGAGGGACTAGCGGGGCGGTCCGGGGAGCTGTTTTTT.

This clonotype was seen ten or more times. The rearrangement joins TRBV7-2 to TRBJ2-1, with 7 nucleotides matching TRBD2. The CDR3 sequence is 15 residues long. Looked up from germline, CDR1 is SGHTA and CDR2 is FQGNSA. V lost 5 bases and J lost 7; bases outside the gene matches: 11. As DNA, the CDR3 is TGTGCCAGCAGCAGGACTAGTGCCCGAACGAATGAGCAGTTCTTC. The encoded protein is CASSRTSARTNEQFF.

Of note for this clonotype: With a much larger clone just one base away, this may be a read error. It is likely a read error, because the conserved phenylalanine at the end of the CDR3 is missing. V usage is TRBV7-2 and J usage is TRBJ2-5; D not resolved. V dropped 3 bases and J dropped 5 bases, with 10 bases sitting between them. Per the germline V gene, CDR1 is SGHTA and CDR2 is FQGNSA. This CDR3 spans 13 amino acids. In DNA, the CDR3 is TGTGCCAGCAGCTTTATCGATCTTGAGACCCAGTACCTC. It codes for CASSFIDLETQYL.

There are many counts of this clonotype. The V gene is TRBV6-2 or TRBV6-3, the J gene TRBJ2-1; possibly TRBD2 for D (6 bases). Looked up from germline, CDR1 is MNHEY and CDR2 is SVGEGT. Trimming left V 5 bases short and J 2 bases short, with 13 bases between. The CDR3 totals 15 residues. CDR3 in DNA: TGTGCCAGCAGTGCCCTAGCGCGCACCTACAATGAGCAGTTCTTC. Translating it yields CASSALARTYNEQFF.

This clonotype was recorded at least ten times. The V gene is TRBV20-1, the J gene TRBJ2-5, with 8 bases identical to TRBD2. J lost 5 bases, V lost 5 bases, and 13 bases had no gene match. The CDR3 sequence is 15 residues long. Germline CDR1 DFQATT, CDR2 SNEGSKA (reference sequence). Here the CDR3 DNA reads TGCAGTGCTCGACACGTAGCGGGATCTGGGGAGACCCAGTACTTC. It specifies CSARHVAGSGETQYF.

On this clonotype: This may arise from a read error, as a much more abundant clone is one base away. This chain connects TRBV7-2 to TRBJ2-5; D may match TRBD1 or TRBD2 (6 bases each). CDR3 length equals 15 residues. From germline, CDR1 is SGHTA and CDR2 FQGNSA. CDR3: CASSPGPGAVETLYF. DNA of the CDR3: TGTGCCAGCAGCCCAGGTCCGGGGGCAGTGGAGACCCTGTACTTC.

The chain joins TRBV7-2 to TRBJ2-1, with TRBD2 matching over 11 bases. V dropped 6 bases and J dropped 9; count of bases not matched to a gene: 16. The CDR3 has 17 amino acids. The germline V gene encodes CDR1 SGHTA and CDR2 FQGNSA. The CDR3 DNA reads TGTGCCAGCAGGCCACCGACTAGCGGGGTCAGGTCGGGTGAGCAGTTCTTC. This translates into CASRPPTSGVRSGEQFF.

The sample holds a few counts of this clonotype. The V and J genes are TRBV5-1 and TRBJ2-3, with a tentative D call TRBD2 (5 bases). This CDR3 has 13 amino acids. The V and J ends lost 4 bases and 3 bases respectively, with 9 bases between them. Germline values: CDR1 SGHRS, CDR2 YFSETQ. CDR3 in amino acids: CASSETTTDTQYF. The CDR3 DNA reads as TGCGCCAGCAGCGAGACTACGACAGATACGCAGTATTTT.

This clonotype was observed a few times. This rearrangement joins TRBV19 to TRBJ2-1, with D hard to call. With 0 bases removed from V and 11 bases from J, the gap between germline ends came to 11 bases. This CDR3 is built from 13 residues. CDR1 and CDR2 (germline): LNHDA, SQIVND (reference sequence). The CDR3 loop is CASSIDRTLQQFF. CDR3 DNA sequence: TGTGCCAGTAGTATAGACCGAACCCTACAGCAGTTCTTC.

The gene calls are TRBV7-9 and TRBJ2-7; D may be TRBD2 (7 bases). CDR1 is SEHNR and CDR2 is FQNEAQ in the germline V gene (reference sequence). The CDR3 is 14 amino acids. V shed 5 bases and J shed 6 bases, with 17 bases lying between them. DNA of the CDR3: TGTGCCAGCAGCACCACTAAGGGGGGGCGCGAGCAGTACTTC. This encodes CASSTTKGGREQYF.

This clonotype was counted ten times or more. The rearrangement uses TRBV10-3 and TRBJ1-2, with D unresolved. Germline CDR1 and CDR2: ENHRY and SYGVKD. With 9 bases removed from V and 8 bases from J, the gap between germline ends came to 25 bases. This CDR3 comprises 15 residues. The CDR3 DNA is TGTGCCATGGCTCGAGAGGGAGGGATGGCGGCCGGCTACACCTTC. Translating it yields CAMAREGGMAAGYTF.

This clonotype appeared many times. The chain recombines TRBV5-1 with TRBJ1-5, with a weak D call TRBD1 (6 bases). CDR1 SGHRS and CDR2 YFSETQ come from the germline V gene. The CDR3 consists of 14 residues. Deletions cut 1 base from V and 6 bases from J, with 11 bases between. Written as DNA, the CDR3 is TGCGCCAGCAGCTTGTCGGGGGGCGGTCAGCCCCAGCATTTT. Translating gives CASSLSGGGQPQHF. The complete variable domain, with remaining parts taken from reference TRBV5-1 and TRBJ1-5, reads KAGVTQTPRYLIKTRGQQVTLSCSPISGHRSVSWYQQTPGQGLQFLFEYFSETQRNKGNFPGRFSGRQFSNSRSEMNVSTLELGDSALYLCASSLSGGGQPQHFGDGTRLSIL.

The rearrangement joins TRBV12-3 or TRBV12-4 to TRBJ2-3; 7 bases are shared with TRBD2. This CDR3 has 12 residues. The ends lost 7 bases at V and 2 bases at J; junction bases unmatched: 0. The CDR3 DNA follows: TGTGCCAGCAAGCGGGACACAGATACGCAGTATTTT. Translated: CASKRDTDTQYF.

This clonotype was detected many times. This chain links TRBV27 with TRBJ2-1; D not certain. The length of the CDR3 is 11 residues. The germline V gene has CDR1 MNHEY and CDR2 SMNVEV (reference sequence). V shed 4 bases and J shed 5 bases, with 3 bases lying between them. CDR3 loop: CASSSHNEQFF. CDR3 nucleotides: TGTGCCAGCAGTTCCCACAATGAGCAGTTCTTC.

This clonotype was picked up many times. This rearrangement joins TRBV27 to TRBJ2-1; 8 nucleotides align to TRBD1. Unmatched junction bases numbered 5, after V lost 5 bases and J lost 8 bases. This CDR3 spans 13 amino acids. Germline loops: CDR1 MNHEY, CDR2 SMNVEV (reference sequence). CDR3 sequence: CASSHDRGDEQFF. CDR3 in DNA: TGTGCCAGCAGTCACGACAGGGGCGATGAGCAGTTCTTC.

The chain carries TRBV19 and TRBJ2-5; 7 bases map to TRBD2. The CDR3 contains 15 residues. After removal of 1 base from V and 6 bases from J, the junction contained 8 bases not matched to a gene. Germline CDR1 and CDR2: LNHDA and SQIVND (reference sequence). The CDR3 is CASSIGGGSRKTQYF. The CDR3 DNA sequence: TGTGCCAGTAGTATAGGTGGCGGGAGCCGAAAGACCCAGTACTTC.

The genes are TRBV7-8 and TRBJ1-4; 9 nucleotides align to TRBD1. Germline V gene data show CDR1 as SGHVS and CDR2 as FQNEAQ. Trimming took 4 bases from V and 8 from J; bases not matched to a gene: 8. The CDR3 is 15 residues long. The CDR3 bases are TGTGCCAGCAGCTCATCGGGACAGGGTGGGGAAAAACTGTTTTTT. Translation: CASSSSGQGGEKLFF.